This TCR beta chain stems from a study of blood T cell repertoires in COVID-19. The CDR3 length is 14 residues. Germline V gene lookup returns CDR1 SGHVS and CDR2 FQNEAQ. The V end was cut by 4 bases, the J end by 7 bases, with 11 bases between. TCRdb keeps only in-frame clones here, not all; method: immunoSEQ multiplex PCR. The sample holds roughly 90,000 clones; over 75% are singletons and the top ten take about 15%. This receptor was taken from a woman of 80 years or more with active or convalescent COVID-19. This sequence joins TRBV7-8 and TRBJ1-6; TRBD1 is a possible D gene (6 bases). Sequencing was carried out using peripheral blood. CDR3 sequence: CASSSGTPNSPLHF. CDR3 in DNA: TGTGCCAGCAGCTCCGGGACACCAAATTCACCCCTCCACTTT.